These 29 T cell receptor beta chains share one sample of origin, sequenced in a study of T cell responses to AZD1222 COVID-19 vaccine. Sequencing used immunoSEQ multiplex PCR; TCRdb keeps in-frame clones, though not all of them. The sample has around 100,000 clones, about 88% seen once. Sequences were derived from peripheral blood, sampled on day 0 of AZD1222 vaccination. These TCRs come from an adult in good health.

This chain links TRBV28 with TRBJ1-5; 8 nucleotides match TRBD1. The CDR3 consists of 13 residues. Germline-derived CDR1 and CDR2 are MDHEN and SYDVKM. V shed 6 bases and J 6 bases; nucleotides not matched to a gene: 4. Written as DNA, the CDR3 is TGTGCCAGCAGCGCAGGGGGCAGTCAGCCCCAGCATTTT. Protein sequence: CASSAGGSQPQHF.

J is TRBJ2-1 and V is TRBV5-8; D perhaps matches TRBD1 (5 bases). The CDR3 sequence is 13 residues long. Germline V gene data show CDR1 as SGHTS and CDR2 as YDEGEE. The V gene lost 0 bases and the J gene lost 9 bases, with 10 bases spanning the gap. This chain's CDR3 is CASSLGARAEQFF. Here the CDR3 DNA reads TGTGCCAGCAGCTTGGGCGCCAGGGCTGAGCAGTTCTTC.

The rearrangement uses TRBV2 and TRBJ2-7; a weak D match, TRBD1 (6 bases). CDR1 and CDR2 from the germline V gene are SNHLY and FYNNEI. Trimming shortened V by 7 bases and J by 11 bases, and 15 bases separated the two germline ends. The CDR3 runs to 11 residues. The CDR3 DNA reads TGTGCCAGCATGCAACAGGGTAAGAAGTACTTC. Its protein is CASMQQGKKYF.

The rearrangement uses TRBV27 and TRBJ2-7; the match to TRBD2 covers 9 bases. V shed 6 bases and J 6 bases; nucleotides not matched to a gene: 12. There are 15 residues in the CDR3. Germline V gene sequence: CDR1 MNHEY, CDR2 SMNVEV (reference sequence). The CDR3 protein is CASSPLAGGPSEQYF. The CDR3 DNA reads as TGTGCCAGCAGCCCCCTGGCGGGAGGGCCCTCCGAGCAGTACTTC.

The table lists this clone with a few counts. The chain combines TRBV5-1 with TRBJ1-2, with D possibly being TRBD1 (5 bases). Germline CDR1 SGHRS, CDR2 YFSETQ. Trimming removed 1 base at V and 3 bases at J, with 10 bases between. The CDR3 covers 14 residues. CDR3 region: CASSLYRGDYGYTF. In DNA, the CDR3 is TGCGCCAGCAGCTTGTATCGGGGCGACTATGGCTACACCTTC.

The chain recombines TRBV20-1 with TRBJ2-3; TRBD1 matches 7 bases. The V segment lost 4 bases and the J segment 7 bases; nucleotides outside the gene matches: 5. The CDR3 runs 12 residues. CDR1 and CDR2 from the germline V gene are DFQATT and SNEGSKA (reference sequence). The CDR3 is CSANEGANTQYF. CDR3 DNA sequence: TGCAGTGCTAATGAGGGGGCGAATACGCAGTATTTT.

The rearrangement uses TRBV18 and TRBJ2-3, with TRBD2 matching 10 bases. The CDR3 spans 17 residues. CDR1 is KGHSH and CDR2 is LQKENI in the germline V gene. Unmatched junction bases numbered 6, after V lost 0 bases and J lost 3 bases. The CDR3 reads CASSPPPSGSATDTQYF. CDR3 in DNA: TGTGCCAGCTCACCACCTCCTAGCGGGAGTGCGACAGATACGCAGTATTTT.

The V and J genes are TRBV12-3 or TRBV12-4 and TRBJ1-6; D is unclear. V was cut by 2 bases and J by 16 bases, with 12 bases left in between. The length of the CDR3 is 12 residues. The CDR3 loop reads CASSLPGNPLHF. The CDR3 DNA sequence: TGTGCCAGCAGTTTACCGGGAAACCCACTCCACTTT.

The rearrangement links TRBV6-5 to TRBJ2-7; D is ambiguous. The V and J ends lost 0 bases and 3 bases respectively, with 6 bases between them. Germline CDR1 is MNHEY and CDR2 is SVGAGI. The CDR3 sequence is 13 residues long. CDR3: CASSYSHNYEQYF. CDR3 DNA: TGTGCCAGCAGTTACTCGCACAACTACGAGCAGTACTTC.

CDR3 in DNA: TGTGCCAGCAGCTTCGCTCGGACGAATGGCTACACCTTC. Its translation is CASSFARTNGYTF. The chain is built from TRBV7-2 and TRBJ1-2; D call uncertain. Germline V gene sequence: CDR1 SGHTA, CDR2 FQGNSA. The CDR3 spans 13 residues. Trimming removed 3 bases from V and 6 bases from J, with 11 bases in between.

This sequence joins TRBV19 and TRBJ1-2; no definite D call. The CDR3 has 15 amino acids. The germline gives CDR1 LNHDA, CDR2 SQIVND (reference sequence). V was cut by 7 bases and J by 0 bases, with 15 bases left in between. The CDR3 sequence is CASTEEVNANYGYTF. The CDR3, as DNA: TGTGCCAGTACCGAAGAGGTTAACGCTAACTATGGCTACACCTTC.

V gene TRBV7-2 combines with J gene TRBJ2-1, with TRBD2 matching over 13 bases. The CDR3 runs to 16 residues. The J segment lost 7 bases and the V segment lost 2 bases, leaving 5 bases of the junction unmatched. CDR1 is SGHTA, CDR2 FQGNSA, per germline. The CDR3 DNA sequence: TGTGCCAGCAGCTTACTTGGACTAGCGGGAGTTAATGAGCAGTTCTTC. It yields the protein CASSLLGLAGVNEQFF.

The chain has TRBV14 and TRBJ2-5; a weak D match, TRBD2 (5 bases). In germline, CDR1 is SGHDN, CDR2 FVKESK. This CDR3 has 15 amino acids. Between the trimmed V and J ends, which lost 0 bases and 5 bases, there was a span of 13 bases. The CDR3 coding sequence is TGTGCCAGCAGCCAAGAGGTCCCAACGGGGGAGACCCAGTACTTC. Protein sequence: CASSQEVPTGETQYF.

This chain links TRBV19 with TRBJ1-4; D not resolved. From germline, CDR1 is LNHDA and CDR2 SQIVND (reference sequence). The CDR3 consists of 13 residues. Trimming left V 7 bases short and J 4 bases short, with 10 bases between. CDR3 sequence reads: CASTPRVNEKLFF. The CDR3 DNA is TGTGCCAGTACCCCGAGAGTTAATGAAAAACTGTTTTTT.

The V gene is TRBV6-1, the J gene TRBJ2-7; D is ambiguous. V was cut by 2 bases and J by 2 bases, with 13 bases left in between. This CDR3 region has 15 residues. The germline V gene encodes CDR1 MNHNS and CDR2 SASEGT. The CDR3 DNA reads as TGTGCCAGCAGTGAAAACCCCCGGTTGGCCTACGAGCAGTACTTC. It specifies CASSENPRLAYEQYF.

The chain couples TRBV28 to TRBJ2-4; D remains unclear. Germline V gives CDR1 MDHEN, CDR2 SYDVKM. The V end was cut by 6 bases, the J end by 1 base, with 4 bases between. This CDR3 region has 12 residues. CDR3 in amino acids: CASREAKNIQYF. CDR3 DNA: TGTGCCAGCAGGGAGGCCAAAAACATTCAGTACTTC.

CDR3 nucleotide sequence: TGTGCCAGCAGCCGTCCTAAGGGCGAGCAGTACTTC. Protein product: CASSRPKGEQYF. The chain joins TRBV3-1 (or the pseudogene TRBV3-2) to TRBJ2-7; no clear D gene. Germline assignment: CDR1 LGHDT and CDR2 YNNKEL (reference sequence). Trimming removed 4 bases from V and 6 bases from J, with 10 bases in between. The CDR3 is made up of 12 amino acids.

CDR3 DNA: TGTGCCATCAGTGAGAGGATAGACGGCACAGATACGCAGTATTTT. Its protein is CAISERIDGTDTQYF. This chain connects TRBV10-3 to TRBJ2-3; D remains ambiguous. There are 15 residues in the CDR3. The germline gives CDR1 ENHRY, CDR2 SYGVKD. V lost 2 bases and J 1 base, leaving 10 bases between the germline ends.

The genes are TRBV14 and TRBJ2-7; no reliable D call. Trimming cost V 0 bases and J 1 base, with 4 bases left between them. The germline CDR1 and CDR2 sequences are SGHDN and FVKESK. The CDR3 consists of 13 residues. The CDR3 sequence: CASSQDTSYEQYF. CDR3 nucleotides: TGTGCCAGCAGCCAAGACACGTCCTACGAGCAGTACTTC.

The chain carries TRBV19 and TRBJ2-3, with D possibly matching TRBD2 (5 bases). Germline V CDR1 and CDR2: LNHDA, SQIVND (reference sequence). CDR3 size: 16 residues. V dropped 5 bases and J dropped 0 bases, with 15 bases sitting between them. CDR3 loop: CASSPRPGGSTDTQYF. The CDR3 region has the DNA TGTGCCAGTAGTCCCCGACCAGGAGGCAGCACAGATACGCAGTATTTT. The variable domain in full, completed from reference TRBV19 and TRBJ2-3, reads DGGITQSPKYLFRKEGQNVTLSCEQNLNHDAMYWYRQDPGQGLRLIYYSQIVNDFQKGDIAEGYSVSREKKESFPLTVTSAQKNPTAFYLCASSPRPGGSTDTQYFGPGTRLTVL.

The chain has TRBV19 and TRBJ2-1; the D gene is possibly TRBD2 (6 bases). The CDR3 has 11 amino acids. Germline values: CDR1 LNHDA, CDR2 SQIVND (reference sequence). Trimming stripped 6 bases from V and 11 bases from J, with 11 bases between. The CDR3 DNA sequence: TGTGCCAGTAGGGGACTTAGTCAGCAGTTCTTC. Its protein product is CASRGLSQQFF.

The genes are TRBV3-1 (or the pseudogene TRBV3-2) and TRBJ1-4; D gene unclear. The V end lost 1 base, the J end lost 7 bases, and 10 bases lay between the germline ends. The CDR3 extends over 14 amino acids. The germline V gene has CDR1 LGHDT and CDR2 YNNKEL (reference sequence). Written as DNA, the CDR3 is TGTGCCAGCAGCCAAGGACGGGGTGGTGAAAAACTGTTTTTT. It codes for CASSQGRGGEKLFF.

The J gene is TRBJ2-6, the V gene TRBV27; 11 bases map to TRBD1. CDR1 MNHEY and CDR2 SMNVEV come from the germline V gene (reference sequence). V lost 3 bases to trimming and J lost 4 bases; unmatched junction nucleotides: 5. CDR3 length: 17 amino acids. CDR3 sequence: CASSFWTGGAGANVLTF. As DNA, the CDR3 is TGTGCCAGCAGTTTCTGGACAGGGGGCGCGGGGGCCAACGTCCTGACTTTC.

This CDR3 is CASRVGTGGFYGYTF. CDR3 nucleotide sequence: TGTGCCAGCAGAGTCGGGACAGGGGGTTTCTATGGCTACACCTTC. The chain joins TRBV6-5 to TRBJ1-2, with 11 bases fitting TRBD1. V shed 6 bases, J shed 4 bases, and the junction held 7 bases outside the gene matches. The CDR3 runs to 15 residues. Germline V gene data show CDR1 as MNHEY and CDR2 as SVGAGI.

V is TRBV9 and J is TRBJ2-2, with 7 bases aligning to TRBD2. This CDR3 contains 15 residues. Germline V gene data show CDR1 as SGDLS and CDR2 as YYNGEE. V trimming: 4 bases; J trimming: 4 bases; junction bases outside the gene matches: 7. The CDR3 spells CASSTRGGSTGELFF. The CDR3 nucleotides read TGTGCCAGCAGCACCCGGGGAGGGAGCACCGGGGAGCTGTTTTTT.

The chain combines TRBV7-2 with TRBJ2-7; D might be TRBD2 (7 bases). Germline CDR1 and CDR2: SGHTA and FQGNSA. This CDR3 is built from 16 residues. V dropped 4 bases and J dropped 4 bases, with 20 bases sitting between them. The CDR3 reads CASSSGRWGGEYEQYF. The CDR3, as DNA: TGTGCCAGCAGCTCAGGAAGGTGGGGGGGCGAATACGAGCAGTACTTC.

Here the CDR3 DNA reads TGCGCCAGCAGCCTCCGGGGGGTCAGCCAGCCCCAGCATTTT. Its protein is CASSLRGVSQPQHF. The chain recombines TRBV4-1 with TRBJ1-5; D may be TRBD1 (5 bases). V was clipped by 4 bases and J by 7 bases, with 14 bases between them. The length of the CDR3 is 14 residues. Germline CDR1 reads MGHRA; CDR2 reads YSYEKL.

The chain carries TRBV4-3 and TRBJ2-7, with TRBD1 as a possible D gene (6 bases). V was pared by 3 bases and J by 3 bases, with 15 bases between. Germline V gene lookup returns CDR1 LGHNA and CDR2 YSLEER. The CDR3 covers 15 residues. DNA for the CDR3: TGCGCCAGCAGCCAGCTGAGGGACACTAACTACGAGCAGTACTTC. It encodes CASSQLRDTNYEQYF.

This sequence joins TRBV10-3 and TRBJ2-5, with TRBD2 matching 7 bases. The ends lost 0 bases at V and 5 bases at J; junction bases unmatched: 0. The CDR3 totals 13 residues. Germline values: CDR1 ENHRY, CDR2 SYGVKD. The CDR3 loop reads CAISESGGETQYF. The CDR3 DNA follows: TGTGCCATCAGTGAGTCGGGGGGGGAGACCCAGTACTTC.